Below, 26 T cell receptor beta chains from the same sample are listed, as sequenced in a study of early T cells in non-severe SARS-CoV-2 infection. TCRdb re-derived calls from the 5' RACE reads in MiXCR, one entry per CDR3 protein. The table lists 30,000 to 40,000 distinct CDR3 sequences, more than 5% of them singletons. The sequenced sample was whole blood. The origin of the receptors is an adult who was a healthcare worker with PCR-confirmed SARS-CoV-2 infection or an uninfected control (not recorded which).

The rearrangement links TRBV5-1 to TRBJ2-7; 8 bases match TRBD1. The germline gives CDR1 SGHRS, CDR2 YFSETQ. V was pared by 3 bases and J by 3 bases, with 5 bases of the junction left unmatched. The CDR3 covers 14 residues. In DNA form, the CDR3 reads TGCGCCAGCAGCTACTCGGACAGGGACTACGAGCAGTACTTC. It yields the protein CASSYSDRDYEQYF.

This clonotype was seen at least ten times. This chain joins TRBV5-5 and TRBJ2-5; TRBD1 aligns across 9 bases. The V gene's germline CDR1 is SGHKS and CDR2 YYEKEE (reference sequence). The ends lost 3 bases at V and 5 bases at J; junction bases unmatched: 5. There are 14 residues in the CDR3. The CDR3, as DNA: TGTGCCAGCAGCTCGGGACAGGGCTGGGAGACCCAGTACTTC. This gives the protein CASSSGQGWETQYF.

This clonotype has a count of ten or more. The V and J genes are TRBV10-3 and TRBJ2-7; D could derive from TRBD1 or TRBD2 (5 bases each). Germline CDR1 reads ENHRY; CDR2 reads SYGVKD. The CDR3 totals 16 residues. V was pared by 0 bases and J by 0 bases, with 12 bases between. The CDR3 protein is CAISESTGTLSYEQYF. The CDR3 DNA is TGTGCCATCAGTGAGTCGACCGGGACCCTCTCCTACGAGCAGTACTTC.

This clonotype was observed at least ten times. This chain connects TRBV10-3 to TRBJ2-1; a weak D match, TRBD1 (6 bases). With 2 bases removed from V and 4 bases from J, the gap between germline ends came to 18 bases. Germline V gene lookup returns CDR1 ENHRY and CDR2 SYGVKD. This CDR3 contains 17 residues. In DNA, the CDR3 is TGTGCCATCAGTGAGCCGGAAGGACAGAAACATTACAATGAGCAGTTCTTC. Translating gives CAISEPEGQKHYNEQFF.

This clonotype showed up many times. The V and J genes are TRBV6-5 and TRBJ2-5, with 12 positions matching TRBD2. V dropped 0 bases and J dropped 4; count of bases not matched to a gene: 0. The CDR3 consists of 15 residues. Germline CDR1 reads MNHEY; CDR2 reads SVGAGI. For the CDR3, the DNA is TGTGCCAGCAGTTACTCGACTAGCGGGGGAGAGACCCAGTACTTC. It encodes CASSYSTSGGETQYF.

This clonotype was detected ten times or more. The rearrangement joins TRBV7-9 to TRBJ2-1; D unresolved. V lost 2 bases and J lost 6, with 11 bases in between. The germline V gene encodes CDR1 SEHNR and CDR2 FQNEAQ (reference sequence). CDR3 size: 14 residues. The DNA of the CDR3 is TGTGCCAGCAGCTTATCCGGCACGGGCAATGAGCAGTTCTTC. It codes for CASSLSGTGNEQFF.

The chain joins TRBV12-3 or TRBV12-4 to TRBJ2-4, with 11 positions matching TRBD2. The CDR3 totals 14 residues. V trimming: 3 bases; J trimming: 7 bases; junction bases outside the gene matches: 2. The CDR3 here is CASSLGLAANIQYF. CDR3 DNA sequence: TGTGCCAGCAGTTTGGGACTAGCGGCGAACATTCAGTACTTC.

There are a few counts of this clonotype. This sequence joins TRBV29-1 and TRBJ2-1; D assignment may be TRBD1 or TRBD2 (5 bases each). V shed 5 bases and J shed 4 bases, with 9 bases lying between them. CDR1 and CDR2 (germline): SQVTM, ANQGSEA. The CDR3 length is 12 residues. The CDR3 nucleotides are TGCAGCGTTCGGGACGGATACAATGAGCAGTTCTTC. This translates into CSVRDGYNEQFF.

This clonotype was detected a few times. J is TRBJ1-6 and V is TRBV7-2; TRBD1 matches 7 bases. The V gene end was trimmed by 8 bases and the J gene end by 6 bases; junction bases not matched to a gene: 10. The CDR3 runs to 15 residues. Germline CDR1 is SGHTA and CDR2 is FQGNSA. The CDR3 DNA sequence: TGTGCCAGCGTTTCCCAGGGACAGTCTAATTCACCCCTCCACTTT. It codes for CASVSQGQSNSPLHF.

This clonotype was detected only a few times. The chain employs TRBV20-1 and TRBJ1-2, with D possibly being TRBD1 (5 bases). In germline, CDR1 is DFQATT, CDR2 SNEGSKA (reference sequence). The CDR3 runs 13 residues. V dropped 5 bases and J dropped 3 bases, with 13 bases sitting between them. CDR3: CSARHLTDYGYTF. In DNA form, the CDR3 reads TGCAGTGCTCGCCACCTGACAGACTATGGCTACACCTTC.

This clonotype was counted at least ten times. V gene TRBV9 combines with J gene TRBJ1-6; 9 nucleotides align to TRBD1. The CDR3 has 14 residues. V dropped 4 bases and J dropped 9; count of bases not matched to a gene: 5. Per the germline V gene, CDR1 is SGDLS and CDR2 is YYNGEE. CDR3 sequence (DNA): TGTGCCAGCAGCCCCGGACAGGGGCGTTCACCCCTCCACTTT. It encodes CASSPGQGRSPLHF.

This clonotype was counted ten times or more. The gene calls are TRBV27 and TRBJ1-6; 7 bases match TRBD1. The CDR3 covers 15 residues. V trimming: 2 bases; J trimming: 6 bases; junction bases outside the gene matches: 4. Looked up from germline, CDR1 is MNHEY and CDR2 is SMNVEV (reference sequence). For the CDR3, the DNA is TGTGCCAGCAGTTTAGGGACAGTATTTAATTCACCCCTCCACTTT. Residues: CASSLGTVFNSPLHF.

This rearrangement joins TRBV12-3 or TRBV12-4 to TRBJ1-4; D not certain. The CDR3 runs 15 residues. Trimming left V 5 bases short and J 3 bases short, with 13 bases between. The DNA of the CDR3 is TGTGCCAGCAGTGCCCCGCGGGTTGCTAATGAAAAACTGTTTTTT. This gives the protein CASSAPRVANEKLFF.

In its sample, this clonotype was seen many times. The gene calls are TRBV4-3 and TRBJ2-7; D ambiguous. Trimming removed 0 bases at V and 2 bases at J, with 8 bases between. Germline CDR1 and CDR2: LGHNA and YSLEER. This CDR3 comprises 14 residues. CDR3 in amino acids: CASSQDRRAYEQYF. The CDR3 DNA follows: TGCGCCAGCAGCCAAGACCGACGGGCCTACGAGCAGTACTTC.

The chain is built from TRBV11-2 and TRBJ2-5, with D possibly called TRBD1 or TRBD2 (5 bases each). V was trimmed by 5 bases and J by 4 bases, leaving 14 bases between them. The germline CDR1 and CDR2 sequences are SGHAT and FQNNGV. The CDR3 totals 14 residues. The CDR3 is CASSPTGRTETQYF. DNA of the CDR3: TGTGCCAGCAGCCCCACGGGACGGACAGAGACCCAGTACTTC. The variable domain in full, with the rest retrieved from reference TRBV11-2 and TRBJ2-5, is EAGVAQSPRYKIIEKRQSVAFWCNPISGHATLYWYQQILGQGPKLLIQFQNNGVVDDSQLPKDRFSAERLKGVDSTLKIQPAKLEDSAVYLCASSPTGRTETQYFGPGTRLLVL.

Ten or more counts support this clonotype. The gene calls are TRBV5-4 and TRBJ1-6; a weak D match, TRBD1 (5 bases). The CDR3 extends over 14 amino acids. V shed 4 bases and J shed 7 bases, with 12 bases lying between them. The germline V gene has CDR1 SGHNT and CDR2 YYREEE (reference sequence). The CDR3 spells CASSLGRGNSPLHF. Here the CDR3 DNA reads TGTGCCAGCAGCCTGGGGCGGGGGAATTCACCCCTCCACTTT.

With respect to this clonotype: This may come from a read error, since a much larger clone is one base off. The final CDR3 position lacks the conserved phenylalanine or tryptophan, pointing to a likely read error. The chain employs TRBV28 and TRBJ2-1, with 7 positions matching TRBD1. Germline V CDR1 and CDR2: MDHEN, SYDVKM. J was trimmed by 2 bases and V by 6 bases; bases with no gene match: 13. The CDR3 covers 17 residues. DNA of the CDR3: TGTGCCAGCAGCTTGGGTACTACAGGGGCTACCTACAATGAGCAGTTCTCC. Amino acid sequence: CASSLGTTGATYNEQFS.

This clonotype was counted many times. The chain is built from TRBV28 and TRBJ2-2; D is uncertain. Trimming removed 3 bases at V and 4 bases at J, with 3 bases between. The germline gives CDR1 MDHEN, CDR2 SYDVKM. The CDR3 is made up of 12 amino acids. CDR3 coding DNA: TGTGCCAGCAGTTTTCTCACCGGGGAGCTGTTTTTT. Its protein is CASSFLTGELFF.

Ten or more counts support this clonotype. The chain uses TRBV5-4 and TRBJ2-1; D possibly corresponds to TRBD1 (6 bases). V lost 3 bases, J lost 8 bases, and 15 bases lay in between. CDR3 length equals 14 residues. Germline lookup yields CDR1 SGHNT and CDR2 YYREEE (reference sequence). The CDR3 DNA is TGTGCCAGCAGCTGGGGCAGGGGAAGCTATGAGCAGTTCTTC. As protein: CASSWGRGSYEQFF.

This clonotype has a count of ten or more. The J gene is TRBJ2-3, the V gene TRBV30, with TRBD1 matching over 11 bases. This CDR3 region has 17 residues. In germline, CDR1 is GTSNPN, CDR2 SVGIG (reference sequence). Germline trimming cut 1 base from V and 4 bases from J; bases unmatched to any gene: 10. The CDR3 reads CAWSGLRTGGFSDTQYF. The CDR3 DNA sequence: TGTGCCTGGAGTGGCCTTAGGACAGGGGGCTTCTCAGATACGCAGTATTTT.

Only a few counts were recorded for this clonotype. CDR3 sequence reads: CSATFNTEAFF. In DNA form, the CDR3 reads TGCAGTGCTACTTTTAACACTGAAGCTTTCTTT. This chain links TRBV20-1 with TRBJ1-1; no clear D. CDR3 length equals 11 residues. The ends were cut back, 4 bases at V and 2 bases at J, with 5 bases in the middle. CDR1 and CDR2 from the germline V gene are DFQATT and SNEGSKA (reference sequence).

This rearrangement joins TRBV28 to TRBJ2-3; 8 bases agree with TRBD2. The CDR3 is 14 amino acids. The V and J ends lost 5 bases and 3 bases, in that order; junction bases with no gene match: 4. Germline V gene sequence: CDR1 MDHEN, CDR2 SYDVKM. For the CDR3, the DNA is TGTGCCAGCAGTCGTCGGGGGGGTACAGATACGCAGTATTTT. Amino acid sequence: CASSRRGGTDTQYF.

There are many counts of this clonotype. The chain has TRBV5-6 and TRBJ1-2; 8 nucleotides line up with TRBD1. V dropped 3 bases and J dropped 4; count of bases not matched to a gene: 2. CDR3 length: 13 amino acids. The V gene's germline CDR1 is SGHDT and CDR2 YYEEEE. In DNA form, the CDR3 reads TGTGCCAGCAGCTCGACAGGGGTCTATGGCTACACCTTC. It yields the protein CASSSTGVYGYTF.

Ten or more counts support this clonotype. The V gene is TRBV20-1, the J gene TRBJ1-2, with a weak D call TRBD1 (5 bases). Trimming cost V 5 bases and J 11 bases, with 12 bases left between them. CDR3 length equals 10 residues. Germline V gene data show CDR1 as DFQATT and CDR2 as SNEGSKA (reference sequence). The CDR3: CSAGAQQYTF. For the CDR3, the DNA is TGCAGTGCTGGGGCGCAACAGTACACCTTC.

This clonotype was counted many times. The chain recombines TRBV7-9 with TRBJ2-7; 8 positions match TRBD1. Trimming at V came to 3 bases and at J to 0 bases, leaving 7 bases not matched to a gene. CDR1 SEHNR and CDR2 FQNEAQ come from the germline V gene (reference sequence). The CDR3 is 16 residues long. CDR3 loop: CASSFRGRGSSYEQYF. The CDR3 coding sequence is TGTGCCAGCAGCTTCAGGGGGCGAGGGAGCTCCTACGAGCAGTACTTC.

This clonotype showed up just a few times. The CDR3 protein is CASSLYSQETQYF. For the CDR3, the DNA is TGTGCCAGCAGCTTATACAGCCAAGAGACCCAGTACTTC. V gene TRBV7-6 combines with J gene TRBJ2-5; D not certain. This CDR3 is 13 amino acids long. V was trimmed by 2 bases and J by 1 base, leaving 5 bases between them. Germline V gene data show CDR1 as SGHVS and CDR2 as FNYEAQ.